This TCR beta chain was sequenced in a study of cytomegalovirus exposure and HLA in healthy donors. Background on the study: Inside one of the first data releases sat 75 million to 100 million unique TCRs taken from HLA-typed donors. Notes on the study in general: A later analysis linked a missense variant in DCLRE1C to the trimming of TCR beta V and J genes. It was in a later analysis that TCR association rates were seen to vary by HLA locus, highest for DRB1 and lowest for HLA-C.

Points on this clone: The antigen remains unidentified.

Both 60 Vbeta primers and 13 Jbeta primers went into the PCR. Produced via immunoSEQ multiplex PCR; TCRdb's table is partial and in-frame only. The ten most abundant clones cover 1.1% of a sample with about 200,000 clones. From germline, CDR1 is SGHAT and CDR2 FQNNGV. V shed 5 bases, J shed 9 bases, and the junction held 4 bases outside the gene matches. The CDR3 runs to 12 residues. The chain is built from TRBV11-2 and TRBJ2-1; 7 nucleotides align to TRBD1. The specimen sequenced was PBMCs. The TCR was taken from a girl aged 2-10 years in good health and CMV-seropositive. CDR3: CASSGSGGEQFF. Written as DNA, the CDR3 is TGTGCCAGCAGCGGCTCAGGGGGTGAGCAGTTCTTC.